This T cell receptor beta chain was sequenced for a study of Graves' ophthalmopathy and Graves' hyperthyroidism (dated by TCRdb to 2016 to 2019). For the wider study: Peripheral blood samples were taken at the time of initial diagnosis, before any treatment was given. The study used TCR beta repertoire signatures to distinguish Graves' ophthalmopathy from Graves' hyperthyroidism and to predict progression to ophthalmopathy. Following sample collection, hyperthyroidism patients were given methimazole at a starting dose of 30 mg daily, and ophthalmopathy patients were given high-dose intravenous methylprednisolone. An independent validation cohort comprised around 19 hyperthyroidism patients and roughly 15 patients who later progressed from hyperthyroidism to ophthalmopathy. The 75 to 100 discovery patients were randomly split 7:3 into training and test sets. In total, 135 blood samples were TCR-sequenced: approximately 42 ophthalmopathy, approximately 75 hyperthyroidism and some 17 hyperthyroidism-to-ophthalmopathy patients. In six hyperthyroidism patients, T-cell repertoires of thyroid tissue and blood were compared. To explore V-J signatures distinguishing ophthalmopathy from hyperthyroidism, a discovery set of about a hundred patients (fewer than 45 ophthalmopathy, 57 stable hyperthyroidism) was enrolled. Study-wide conclusions, independent of this receptor: In validation, the model predicted ophthalmopathy progression with 70.59% sensitivity and roughly 72% specificity; roughly 11 predicted patients were CT-confirmed with GO in a median of about 6.2 months. Most expanded thyroid clonotypes with frequency above 0.001 were also detected in blood, suggesting blood repertoires may reflect the thyroid immune response. Ophthalmopathy was separated from stable hyperthyroidism by the 13-signature model with roughly 87% sensitivity and around 81% specificity in cross-validation and with 80%/75% in the test set. No statistical method was used to set the sample size in advance, and the investigators knew which group each participant was assigned to.

A patient counted as having stable hyperthyroidism if there was no progression to ophthalmopathy within 18 months of follow-up. Hyperthyroidism patients were newly diagnosed, with disease duration under 2 months, and aged 18 to 65 years. Patients with other autoimmune diseases, uncontrolled infections, pregnancy or lactation were excluded from the study. Clinical symptoms, serum thyroxine, TRAb, thyroid ultrasound and orbital computed tomography formed the basis of the diagnosis. Using Ficoll-Paque density gradient centrifugation, PBMCs were isolated from about 9.2 ml of fresh peripheral blood. Trizol reagent was used to extract the total RNA, and its quality was then checked on an Agilent 2100 Bioanalyzer. Remarks on this clonotype: Its antigen is still unknown. No base quality information exists; no much larger clone differs at one position.

For CDR1 and CDR2, the germline V gene lists KGHDR and SFDVKD. V is clipped by 4 bases and J by 2 bases, and the sequence between their germline boundaries is 8 bases long. The CDR3 goes from the cysteine to the phenylalanine over 15 residues. Only CDR3 DNA is held: 45 bases, read in frame from base 1. For repertoire sequencing, TCR beta CDR3 regions were amplified from RNA transcripts. The first round of RT-PCR was done with HTBI primers and the Qiagen OneStep RT-PCR kit, and was followed by a second round of multiplex PCR, then size selection and purification. Sequencing of the libraries was carried out on an Illumina HiSeq2000 in paired-end mode with 100 bp reads. The authors' pipeline ran thus. SOAPnuke was used for read processing, and reads with adapters, uncalled bases, a mean Phred below 15, or no exact constant-primer or identifier match were discarded. COPE v1.2.5 was used to merge high-quality paired reads. Clonotypes were defined as unique nucleotide sequences and were aligned to IMGT TRB V, D and J references using MiTCR v1.1. The analysis was limited to V-J combinations with a frequency above 0.0001, which together covered roughly 99% of repertoires. For each V-J combination, a TCR clonal expansion and chaos score was defined as the ratio of F50 clonal expansion to chaos observed in the TCRdist matrix. Welch's t-statistics and random forest were used to reduce features to 13 V-J combinations, which were fed into a naive Bayes classifier. The similarity between thyroid and blood repertoires was quantified using the Morisita-Horn index. Clones were called with MiXCR by TCRdb after fastp trimmed the public reads at Q25, and only in-frame beta chains were retained. Identical CDR3 protein sequences are pooled into one entry, listed with their most common genes and DNA. In this record, the V and J calls reflect TCRdb's handling and not the investigators' own analysis. The sample profile shows roughly 380,000 distinct CDR3 sequences; less than 20% of them were found once. The ten largest account for about 7.3% of the sample.

Sequenced: peripheral blood. The chain was built from TRBV24-1 and TRBJ2-6, and perhaps TRBD1 as D gene, on 5 matching bases. The receptor was derived from a woman under 30 with stable Graves' hyperthyroidism. Donor details come from another sample of the same person, matched by shared clones. The base sequence is TGTGCCACCAGTGAGCAGGGTGCTGGGGCCAACGTCCTGACTTTC. The translation is CATSEQGAGANVLTF.